Sequencing of this T cell receptor beta chain was carried out in a study of blood T cell repertoires in COVID-19. Whole-study context: The samples span acute and convalescent COVID-19 from the United States, Italy and Spain. Sample material is recorded as cDNA or gDNA derived from T cells, B-cell-depleted T cells, or PBMCs.

The CDR3 totals 17 residues. The junction had 7 bases not matched to a gene; V was cut back by 1 base and J by 2 bases. From germline, CDR1 is SGHAT and CDR2 FQNNGV. The authors' processing: Amplifying reference gene primers gave estimates of nucleated cell counts. Produced via immunoSEQ multiplex PCR; TCRdb's table is partial and in-frame only. V and J calls and clone size are copied from that table; D and trimming were computed from the DNA. Here the sample spans 87,000 or so clones, roughly 84% being singletons. The TCR comes from a woman aged 80 or over in a cohort sampled during active or convalescent COVID-19. The sequenced sample consisted of peripheral blood. The chain joins TRBV11-2 to TRBJ2-1, with 8 bases that match TRBD2. The CDR3 reads CASSLGRREAPYNEQFF. The CDR3 coding sequence is TGTGCCAGCAGCTTAGGTCGGCGGGAGGCCCCCTACAATGAGCAGTTCTTC.